Included here is one TCR beta chain sequence, with context. The antigen remains undetermined. Samples were taken several times over chemoradiotherapy. The data stem from a study of chemoradiotherapy in HPV16-positive cancers. Overall study context: Candidate HPV-specific clones and shared TCR motifs came from a couple of HPV16-positive patients.

CDR1 is MNHEY and CDR2 is SVGAGI in the germline V gene. The length of the CDR3 is 14 residues. With V trimmed by 5 bases and J by 8 bases, 9 bases remained unmatched. Only in-frame clones appear in the TCRdb table, and some are missing; sequencing was by immunoSEQ multiplex PCR. The table records over 3,000 clones, 80% to 90% of them present only once. Study findings and constraints: Candidate HPV-specific clones and E7-related TCR motifs grew in tumor during treatment. Functional assays defining HPV-specific T cells used only a couple of HPV16-positive patients.

The V call is TRBV6-5, the J call TRBJ1-2; 9 bases are a match to TRBD1. The receptor was isolated from a human donor with HPV-associated anogenital cancer. This specimen was tumor tissue, taken from a patient who underwent chemoradiotherapy. Here the CDR3 DNA reads TGTGCCAGCAGTCCGGGACAGGGTTCCTGGGGCTACACCTTC. It yields the protein CASSPGQGSWGYTF.